This entry lists 28 T cell receptor beta chains sequenced from one sample in a study of T cell repertoires in cytomegalovirus infection. TCRdb called the reads again in MiXCR, with one record for every CDR3 protein. The sample lists a few hundred thousand distinct CDR3 sequences, roughly 22% occurring once. Input material: CD8+ T cells from PBMCs. The receptor source for this set is a human donor in good health (CMV status not recorded). Some clones in this sample may be carry-over from other donors' samples.

This clonotype was detected a few times. The CDR3 coding sequence is TGTGCCAGCAGTTACGGGACTAGCTTCCCCTCCTACAATGAGCAGTTCTTC. This encodes CASSYGTSFPSYNEQFF. This sequence joins TRBV6-5 and TRBJ2-1; the match to TRBD2 covers 9 bases. The CDR3 spans 17 residues. The germline gives CDR1 MNHEY, CDR2 SVGAGI. V lost 2 bases, J lost 0 bases, and 5 bases stayed unmatched.

The V call is TRBV6-5, the J call TRBJ2-3, with D possibly matching TRBD1 (7 bases). Trimming removed 2 bases from V and 5 bases from J, with 17 bases in between. Germline lookup yields CDR1 MNHEY and CDR2 SVGAGI. The CDR3 is made up of 16 amino acids. The chain's CDR3 is CASSYRWGQGGDTQYF. The CDR3 bases are TGTGCCAGCAGTTACCGGTGGGGGCAGGGGGGAGATACGCAGTATTTT.

This clonotype was picked up many times. This rearrangement joins TRBV7-2 to TRBJ2-3; D remains ambiguous. Trimming took 5 bases from V and 2 from J, leaving 8 bases between them. The CDR3 is 13 residues long. Germline-derived CDR1 and CDR2 are SGHTA and FQGNSA. DNA of the CDR3: TGTGCCAGCAGCCCCACCCTCACAGATACGCAGTATTTT. The encoded protein is CASSPTLTDTQYF.

The J gene is TRBJ1-2, the V gene TRBV2; D might be TRBD1 (5 bases). Between the trimmed V and J ends, which lost 7 bases and 2 bases, there was a span of 17 bases. Germline lookup yields CDR1 SNHLY and CDR2 FYNNEI. The CDR3 contains 15 residues. Here the CDR3 reads CASIEWRGKNYGYTF. As DNA, the CDR3 is TGTGCCAGCATCGAATGGAGGGGTAAAAACTATGGCTACACCTTC.

This clonotype was counted ten times or more. The chain carries TRBV7-2 and TRBJ2-7; 8 nucleotides align to TRBD1. The germline V gene encodes CDR1 SGHTA and CDR2 FQGNSA. The CDR3 totals 14 residues. Trimming cost V 10 bases and J 3 bases; bases outside gene matches: 11. CDR3 nucleotides: TGTGCCACCAAGGACAGGGAAGTTTACTACGAGCAGTACTTC. Its translation: CATKDREVYYEQYF. Variable domain in full (rest from reference TRBV7-2 and TRBJ2-7): GAGVSQSPSNKVTEKGKDVELRCDPISGHTALYWYRQSLGQGLEFLIYFQGNSAPDKSGLPSDRFSAERTGGSVSTLTIQRTQQEDSAVYLCATKDREVYYEQYFGPGTRLTVT.

The rearrangement uses TRBV2 and TRBJ1-1; D is unclear. The CDR3 runs 12 residues. CDR1 and CDR2 from the germline V gene are SNHLY and FYNNEI. Trimming took off 0 bases at V and 5 bases at J, with 4 bases between the two ends. The CDR3 coding sequence is TGTGCCAGCAGTGAAGCGGAGACTGAAGCTTTCTTT. Residues: CASSEAETEAFF.

This clonotype was counted only a few times. The rearrangement joins TRBV30 to TRBJ1-5; 8 nucleotides line up with TRBD1. The J segment lost 5 bases and the V segment lost 0 bases, leaving 3 bases of the junction unmatched. Germline CDR1 reads GTSNPN; CDR2 reads SVGIG (reference sequence). The CDR3 loop spans 14 amino acids. The CDR3 coding sequence is TGTGCCTGGAGTGTCGGACAGGGCGATCAGCCCCAGCATTTT. Translation: CAWSVGQGDQPQHF.

J is TRBJ2-3 and V is TRBV11-2; D gene ambiguous. The V gene lost 0 bases and the J gene lost 2 bases, with 15 bases spanning the gap. The CDR3 loop spans 17 amino acids. The germline V gene has CDR1 SGHAT and CDR2 FQNNGV. The CDR3: CASSLDSFSTATDTQYF. DNA for the CDR3: TGTGCCAGCAGCTTAGATTCTTTTTCTACAGCCACAGATACGCAGTATTTT. Full variable domain (remainder filled in from reference TRBV11-2 and TRBJ2-3): EAGVAQSPRYKIIEKRQSVAFWCNPISGHATLYWYQQILGQGPKLLIQFQNNGVVDDSQLPKDRFSAERLKGVDSTLKIQPAKLEDSAVYLCASSLDSFSTATDTQYFGPGTRLTVL.

The chain recombines TRBV28 with TRBJ2-1, with TRBD2 identical over 10 bases. CDR3 size: 16 residues. Germline lookup yields CDR1 MDHEN and CDR2 SYDVKM. The J segment lost 5 bases and the V segment lost 5 bases, leaving 9 bases of the junction unmatched. CDR3 nucleotide sequence: TGTGCCAGCAGTAAATTAGCGGGGGGCCTAAACAATGAGCAGTTCTTC. As protein: CASSKLAGGLNNEQFF.

The chain carries TRBV12-3 or TRBV12-4 and TRBJ1-5; possible D gene TRBD1, 5 bases. CDR3 length: 17 residues. V lost 3 bases to trimming and J lost 6 bases, with 21 bases between them. The CDR3 loop reads CASSFRFDSTKSQPQHF. CDR3 coding DNA: TGTGCCAGCAGTTTTCGGTTCGACAGTACTAAATCTCAGCCCCAGCATTTT.

Many counts were recorded for this clonotype. The chain links TRBV28 to TRBJ1-4, with unresolved D. This CDR3 is built from 15 residues. Germline V gene data show CDR1 as MDHEN and CDR2 as SYDVKM. The V end was cut by 4 bases, the J end by 5 bases, with 14 bases between. Here the CDR3 reads CASSSRINGNEKLFF. The CDR3 nucleotides are TGTGCCAGCAGTTCGAGGATAAATGGAAATGAAAAACTGTTTTTT. Full variable domain (rest looked up from reference TRBV28 and TRBJ1-4): DVKVTQSSRYLVKRTGEKVFLECVQDMDHENMFWYRQDPGLGLRLIYFSYDVKMKEKGDIPEGYSVSREKKERFSLILESASTNQTSMYLCASSSRINGNEKLFFGSGTQLSVL.

The genes are TRBV14 and TRBJ2-1, with D perhaps TRBD1 (6 bases). The CDR3 is 15 amino acids. From germline, CDR1 is SGHDN and CDR2 FVKESK. V dropped 1 base and J dropped 3 bases, with 10 bases sitting between them. In DNA, the CDR3 is TGTGCCAGCAGCCAAGTCACAGGGAACTACAATGAGCAGTTCTTC. Its translation is CASSQVTGNYNEQFF.

V usage is TRBV6-1 and J usage is TRBJ2-7; TRBD2 might be the D (6 bases). Germline V lookup: CDR1 MNHNS, CDR2 SASEGT. With 2 bases removed from V and 7 bases from J, the gap between germline ends came to 18 bases. The CDR3 is made up of 15 amino acids. CDR3 sequence reads: CASSEWGDQRLEQYF. The CDR3 DNA follows: TGTGCCAGCAGTGAATGGGGGGACCAACGTTTGGAGCAGTACTTC.

This clonotype was detected ten times or more. This sequence joins TRBV6-1 and TRBJ2-7; D ambiguous. The CDR3 is 12 residues long. V lost 1 base to trimming and J lost 3 bases, with 4 bases between them. Germline CDR1 and CDR2: MNHNS and SASEGT. The DNA of the CDR3 is TGTGCCAGCAGTGAAGACCGCTACGAGCAGTACTTC. This codes for CASSEDRYEQYF.

This clonotype appeared many times. This chain uses TRBV28 with TRBJ2-2, with D possibly TRBD2 on 7 matching bases. Per the germline V gene, CDR1 is MDHEN and CDR2 is SYDVKM. The CDR3 runs to 17 residues. V was trimmed by 10 bases and J by 7 bases, leaving 28 bases between them. DNA for the CDR3: TGTGCCACCGGCGGGGAGGGGGTCTTTCCAGGCTACGGGGAGCTGTTTTTT. Its translation is CATGGEGVFPGYGELFF.

Many counts were recorded for this clonotype. The V call is TRBV28, the J call TRBJ2-7; 7 bases line up with TRBD1. This CDR3 is 17 amino acids long. Germline assignment: CDR1 MDHEN and CDR2 SYDVKM. V lost 1 base to trimming and J lost 2 bases; unmatched junction nucleotides: 11. CDR3 nucleotides: TGTGCCAGCAGTTTATTGGCACAGGGGATGGGGACCTACGAGCAGTACTTC. This codes for CASSLLAQGMGTYEQYF.

The sample holds many counts of this clonotype. J is TRBJ2-3 and V is TRBV24-1, with no clear D. Deletions cut 4 bases from V and 3 bases from J, with 7 bases between. CDR1 is KGHDR, CDR2 SFDVKD, per germline. This CDR3 region has 13 residues. This CDR3 reads CATSEVGTDTQYF. CDR3 nucleotide sequence: TGTGCCACCAGTGAGGTCGGAACAGATACGCAGTATTTT.

The rearrangement uses TRBV27 and TRBJ1-4, with TRBD1 identical over 8 bases. CDR1 is MNHEY, CDR2 SMNVEV, per germline (reference sequence). There are 15 residues in the CDR3. V trimming: 7 bases; J trimming: 6 bases; junction bases outside the gene matches: 10. As DNA, the CDR3 is TGTGCCAGCAAAAAAGCAGGACAGGGCGATGAAAAACTGTTTTTT. Protein: CASKKAGQGDEKLFF.

CDR3 nucleotide sequence: TGTGCCAGTAGTATCTCCGGGGGGGCCCACAATGAGCAGTTCTTC. Protein sequence: CASSISGGAHNEQFF. The chain is built from TRBV19 and TRBJ2-1, with TRBD2 matching 8 bases. The CDR3 loop spans 15 amino acids. Germline V gives CDR1 LNHDA, CDR2 SQIVND (reference sequence). V dropped 3 bases and J dropped 5; count of bases not matched to a gene: 6.

This chain uses TRBV12-3 or TRBV12-4 with TRBJ2-7; TRBD1 might be the D (6 bases). V lost 7 bases and J 6 bases, leaving 13 bases between the germline ends. There are 12 residues in the CDR3. The CDR3 DNA reads as TGTGCCAGCACTCAAGGGGGACGCGAGCAGTACTTC. Translation gives CASTQGGREQYF.

This clonotype was observed a few times. The rearrangement links TRBV5-4 to TRBJ2-1; D is possibly TRBD2 (6 bases). Germline V gene data show CDR1 as SGHNT and CDR2 as YYREEE (reference sequence). The CDR3 has 16 residues. V was cut by 4 bases and J by 8 bases, with 22 bases left in between. CDR3 in DNA: TGTGCCAGCAGCCCATCGCGGGGCAGGGTTTTATATGAGCAGTTCTTC. Amino acid sequence: CASSPSRGRVLYEQFF.

Points on this clonotype: The junction and the germline gene differ at one end; a read error may be behind it. This chain uses TRBV7-9 with TRBJ1-1; D may be TRBD1 (5 bases). The length of the CDR3 is 12 residues. The V gene's germline CDR1 is SEHNR and CDR2 FQNEAQ (reference sequence). CDR3 sequence reads: CGSSLGTTEAFF. CDR3 sequence (DNA): TGTGGCAGCAGCCTAGGGACGACTGAAGCTTTCTTT.

This clonotype appeared a few times. The gene calls are TRBV6-2 or TRBV6-3 and TRBJ2-1; perhaps TRBD2 as D (5 bases). Germline values: CDR1 MNHEY, CDR2 SVGEGT. V was pared by 7 bases and J by 6 bases, with 13 bases between. This CDR3 is built from 13 residues. CDR3 region: CASTKRTVNEQFF. The CDR3 DNA reads as TGTGCCAGCACCAAACGGACTGTCAATGAGCAGTTCTTC.

The chain links TRBV28 to TRBJ1-2, with TRBD1 matching 9 bases. Germline V gene sequence: CDR1 MDHEN, CDR2 SYDVKM. This CDR3 comprises 13 residues. Losses at the gene ends were 6 bases for V and 6 bases for J; bases not matched to a gene: 5. The CDR3 loop reads CASRIQGAHGYTF. The CDR3 DNA is TGTGCCAGCAGGATACAGGGGGCCCATGGCTACACCTTC.

This clonotype was detected ten times or more. The chain is built from TRBV7-8 and TRBJ2-1, with 9 bases aligning to TRBD2. The CDR3 has 15 amino acids. The V and J ends lost 4 bases and 5 bases, in that order; junction bases with no gene match: 6. Germline V gene lookup returns CDR1 SGHVS and CDR2 FQNEAQ. This CDR3 reads CASSSRGGLDNEQFF. CDR3 in DNA: TGTGCCAGCAGCTCGCGGGGGGGCCTCGACAATGAGCAGTTCTTC.

The sample holds a few counts of this clonotype. The chain recombines TRBV6-5 with TRBJ2-3; D is unclear. The CDR3 extends over 13 amino acids. The germline V gene encodes CDR1 MNHEY and CDR2 SVGAGI. Trimming pared 5 bases from V and 14 bases from J, leaving 20 bases between. CDR3 DNA sequence: TGTGCCAGCAGTGTCATAGGGCAATCGGTTTGGTATTTT. Encoded protein: CASSVIGQSVWYF.

As to this clonotype: A much larger clonotype is one base distant, so this may be a read error. This chain uses TRBV14 with TRBJ2-1, with D tentatively TRBD1 (6 bases). Trimming pared 1 base from V and 9 bases from J, leaving 13 bases between. The CDR3 sequence is 14 residues long. Looked up from germline, CDR1 is SGHDN and CDR2 is FVKESK. CDR3 in DNA: TGTGCCAGCAGCCAAGGGGGACATTGGAGTGAGCAGTTCTTC. Protein product: CASSQGGHWSEQFF.

The chain uses TRBV25-1 and TRBJ1-2; D gene unclear. The V end lost 3 bases, the J end lost 2 bases, and 4 bases lay between the germline ends. Germline lookup yields CDR1 MGHDK and CDR2 SYGVNS. The CDR3 is 12 residues long. CDR3 in DNA: TGTGCCAGCAGTGAGCAAAACTATGGCTACACCTTC. This translates into CASSEQNYGYTF.